This T cell receptor (beta chain) was identified in a study of brain T cells in children with intractable seizures. Here immunoSEQ multiplex PCR was the method, and the copy in TCRdb shows in-frame clones only, minus some. The sample consists of 340,000 or so clones, roughly 92% of them appearing once. This sample's time point: blood from clinic visit 5 months post-surgery; TSC patient then seizure free. The sequenced cases were selected for having the highest brain T cell transcript signatures. The V gene's germline CDR1 is SNHLY and CDR2 FYNNEI. CDR3 length: 13 residues. Trimming cost V 7 bases and J 4 bases, with 13 bases left between them.

This TCR came from a boy less than two years old with tuberous sclerosis and intractable seizures. The chain couples TRBV2 to TRBJ1-2, with D unclear. The sequenced sample was peripheral blood, obtained 5 to 6 months after surgery. In DNA, the CDR3 is TGTGCCAGCATCCAAGTCCGGGTCTATGGCTACACCTTC. This codes for CASIQVRVYGYTF.